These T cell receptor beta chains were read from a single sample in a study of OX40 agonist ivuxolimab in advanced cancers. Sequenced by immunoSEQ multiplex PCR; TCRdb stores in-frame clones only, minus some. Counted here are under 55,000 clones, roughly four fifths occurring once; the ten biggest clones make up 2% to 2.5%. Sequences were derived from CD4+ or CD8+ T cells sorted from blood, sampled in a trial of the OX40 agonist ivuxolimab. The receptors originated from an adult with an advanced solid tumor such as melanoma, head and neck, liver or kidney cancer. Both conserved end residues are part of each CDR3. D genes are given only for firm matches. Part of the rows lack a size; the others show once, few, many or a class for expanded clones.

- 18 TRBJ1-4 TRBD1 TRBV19 TGTGCCAGTAGTGCGAGACAGGGGCTTGCCTTAACTAATGAAAAACTGTTTTTT CASSARQGLALTNEKLFF
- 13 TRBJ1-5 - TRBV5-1 TGCGCCAGCAGCCTTGGACAGAATCAGCCCCAGCATTTT CASSLGQNQPQHF
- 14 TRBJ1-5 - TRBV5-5 TGTGCCAGCAGCTTGGACATTAGCAATCAGCCCCAGCATTTT CASSLDISNQPQHF
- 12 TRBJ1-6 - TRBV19 TGTGCCAGTAGCCGGACACAATCACCCCTCCACTTT CASSRTQSPLHF
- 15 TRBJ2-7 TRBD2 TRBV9 TGTGCCAGCAGCGGGGCCGGGACTACAAACTACGAGCAGTACTTC CASSGAGTTNYEQYF
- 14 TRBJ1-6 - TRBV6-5 TGTGCCAGCAGTAAGCAGGTTATCGATTCACCCCTCCACTTT CASSKQVIDSPLHF
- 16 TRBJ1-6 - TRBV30 TGTGCCTGGAGTCTTGCCGGGACAAATTATAATTCACCCCTCCACTTT CAWSLAGTNYNSPLHF
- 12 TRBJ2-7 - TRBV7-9 TGTGCCAGCAGCTTTGGAGCAAGAGAGCAGTACTTC CASSFGAREQYF
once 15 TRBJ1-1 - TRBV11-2 TGTGCCAGCAGCCGGACAGTTCGAATGAACACTGAAGCTTTCTTT CASSRTVRMNTEAFF
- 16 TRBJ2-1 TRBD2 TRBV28 TGTGCCAGCAGTTGGGAGGGACTAGCGAGCTACAATGAGCAGTTCTTC CASSWEGLASYNEQFF
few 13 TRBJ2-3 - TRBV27 TGTGCCAGCAGTTGGAGGAGCACAGATACGCAGTATTTT CASSWRSTDTQYF
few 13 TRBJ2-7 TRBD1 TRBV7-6 TGTGCCAGCAGCTTCACAGGGGTGCACGAGCAGTACTTC CASSFTGVHEQYF
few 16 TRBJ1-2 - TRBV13 TGTGCCAGCAGCTTAGGGGGGCTTAGGGCGAACTATGGCTACACCTTC CASSLGGLRANYGYTF
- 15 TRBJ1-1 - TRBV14 TGTGCCAGCAGCCCCCGTCCAGGGGCAGGGACTGAAGCTTTCTTT CASSPRPGAGTEAFF
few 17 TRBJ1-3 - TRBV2 TGTGCCAGCACCGACAGGTGGACGGCCTCTGCGGGAAACACCATATATTTT CASTDRWTASAGNTIYF
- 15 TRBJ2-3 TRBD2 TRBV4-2 TGTGCCAGCAGCCCAACTAGCGTTAGCACAGATACGCAGTATTTT CASSPTSVSTDTQYF
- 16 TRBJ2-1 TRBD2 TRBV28 TGTGCCAGCCCTCCATCGGGACTAGCGGCCAACAATGAGCAGTTCTTC CASPPSGLAANNEQFF
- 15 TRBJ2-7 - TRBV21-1 TGTGCCAGCAGCAAAGCGACCGACAGGGTCTACGAGCAGTACTTC CASSKATDRVYEQYF
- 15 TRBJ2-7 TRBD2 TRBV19 TGTGCCAGTAGTATGGGGGTAGCGGGAGACTTCGAGCAGTACTTC CASSMGVAGDFEQYF
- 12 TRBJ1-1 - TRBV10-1 TGCGCCAGCAGTGAGGGAACCTCCAGGGCTTTCTTT CASSEGTSRAFF
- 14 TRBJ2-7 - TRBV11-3 TGTGCCAGCAGTCAGGGTGGGAGCTCCTACGAGCAGTACTTC CASSQGGSSYEQYF
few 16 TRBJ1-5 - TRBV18 TGTGCCAGCTCAGCATCCCAGGGGCTAGTTAGTCAGCCCCAGCATTTT CASSASQGLVSQPQHF
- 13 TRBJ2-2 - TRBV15 TGTGCCACCAGCAGAGAAGCGGCCGGGGAGCTGTTTTTT CATSREAAGELFF
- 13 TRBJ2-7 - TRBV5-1 TGCGCCAGCAGTCTAGAGAGAGCCTACGAGCAGTACTTC CASSLERAYEQYF
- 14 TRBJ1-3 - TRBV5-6 TGTGCCAGCAGCCCGGGCGGGGTAGGAAACACCATATATTTT CASSPGGVGNTIYF
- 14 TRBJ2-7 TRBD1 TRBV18 TGTGCCAGCTCACGTTCGGGACAGGGAGGCGAGCAGTACTTC CASSRSGQGGEQYF
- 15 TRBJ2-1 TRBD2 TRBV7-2 TGTGCCAGCGTCCTTCCGGGGAGGGTCAACAATGAGCAGTTCTTC CASVLPGRVNNEQFF
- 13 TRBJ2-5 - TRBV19 TGTGCCAGTAGTATAGGGAGCCAAGAGACCCAGTACTTC CASSIGSQETQYF
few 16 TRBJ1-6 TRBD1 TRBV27 TGTGCCAGCAGTTTATCGGGGACAGGGGGCTTATCACCCCTCCACTTT CASSLSGTGGLSPLHF
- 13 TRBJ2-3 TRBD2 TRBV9 TGTGCCAGCAGCGTAGCCGTCGGGGGGGCGCAGTATTTT CASSVAVGGAQYF
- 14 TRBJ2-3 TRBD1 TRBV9 TGTGCCAGCAGCCCGGGACAGGGGGCAGATACGCAGTATTTT CASSPGQGADTQYF
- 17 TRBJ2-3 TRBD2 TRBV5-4 TGTGCCAGCGGAACTAGCGGGGGGGCCGGGGTTGGAGATACGCAGTATTTT CASGTSGGAGVGDTQYF
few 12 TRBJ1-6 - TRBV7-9 TGTGCCAGCAGCCCCACGAATTCACCCCTCCACTTT CASSPTNSPLHF